The text below deals with one T cell receptor beta chain. The source of the sample is a study of blood T cell repertoires in COVID-19. The participants were between roughly 18 and 100 years old and came from some 23 US areas. Participants reported their clinical history, and cohort assignment relied on those reports. This table comes from immunoSEQ multiplex PCR, and its TCRdb copy is limited to in-frame clones, with some not included. Of 200,000 or so clones in the sample, around 88% were seen once. The clonotype comes from a woman in her forties with acute COVID-19. The sample consisted of PBMCs or T cells enriched from blood (not recorded which).

The CDR3 DNA follows: TGTGCCAGCGGTGGGTACTCGAGGGGGGGGCCGGTCTATGGCTACACCTTC. Its protein product is CASGGYSRGGPVYGYTF. The gene calls are TRBV21-1 and TRBJ1-2. TRBV21-1 is designated a pseudogene. The CDR3 loop spans 17 amino acids.